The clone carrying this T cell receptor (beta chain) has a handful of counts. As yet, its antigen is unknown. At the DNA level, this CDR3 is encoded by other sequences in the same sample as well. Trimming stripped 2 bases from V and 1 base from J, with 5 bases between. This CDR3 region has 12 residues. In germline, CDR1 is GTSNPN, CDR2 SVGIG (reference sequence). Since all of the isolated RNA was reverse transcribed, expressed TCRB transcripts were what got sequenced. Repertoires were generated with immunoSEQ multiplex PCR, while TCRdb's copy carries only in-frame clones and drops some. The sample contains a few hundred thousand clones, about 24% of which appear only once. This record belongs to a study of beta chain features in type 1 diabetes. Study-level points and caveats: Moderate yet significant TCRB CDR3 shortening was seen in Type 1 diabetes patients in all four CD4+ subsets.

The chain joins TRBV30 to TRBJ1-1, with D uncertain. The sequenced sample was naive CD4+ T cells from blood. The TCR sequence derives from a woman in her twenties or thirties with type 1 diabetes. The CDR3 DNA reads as TGTGCCTGGAGTAGACAGAACACTGAAGCTTTCTTT. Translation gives CAWSRQNTEAFF. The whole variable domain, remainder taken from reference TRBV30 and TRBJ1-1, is SQTIHQWPATLVQPVGSPLSLECTVEGTSNPNLYWYRQAAGRGLQLLFYSVGIGQISSEVPQNLSASRPQDRQFILSSKKLLLSDSGFYLCAWSRQNTEAFFGQGTRLTVV.